Sequencing of this T cell receptor beta chain was carried out in a study of cytomegalovirus exposure and HLA in healthy donors. V was clipped by 1 base and J by 7 bases; unmatched bases: 5. Germline-derived CDR1 and CDR2 are SQVTM and ANQGSEA. The CDR3 extends over 15 amino acids. The table came from immunoSEQ multiplex PCR; TCRdb's copy has only in-frame clones and leaves some out. The data hold a few hundred thousand clones, with 80% to 95% observed a single time. Of note for this clone: Its target is unknown.

Study-wide points: Altogether, some 170 TCR beta chains were recorded as cytomegalovirus-associated.

The V gene is TRBV29-1, the J gene TRBJ2-1; 12 bases fit TRBD2. The sequenced sample was PBMCs. The sequence came from a woman younger than 45 in good health and CMV-seronegative. The CDR3 protein is CSVEGLAGVYNEQFF. In DNA, the CDR3 is TGCAGCGTTGAAGGACTAGCGGGAGTCTATAATGAGCAGTTCTTC.